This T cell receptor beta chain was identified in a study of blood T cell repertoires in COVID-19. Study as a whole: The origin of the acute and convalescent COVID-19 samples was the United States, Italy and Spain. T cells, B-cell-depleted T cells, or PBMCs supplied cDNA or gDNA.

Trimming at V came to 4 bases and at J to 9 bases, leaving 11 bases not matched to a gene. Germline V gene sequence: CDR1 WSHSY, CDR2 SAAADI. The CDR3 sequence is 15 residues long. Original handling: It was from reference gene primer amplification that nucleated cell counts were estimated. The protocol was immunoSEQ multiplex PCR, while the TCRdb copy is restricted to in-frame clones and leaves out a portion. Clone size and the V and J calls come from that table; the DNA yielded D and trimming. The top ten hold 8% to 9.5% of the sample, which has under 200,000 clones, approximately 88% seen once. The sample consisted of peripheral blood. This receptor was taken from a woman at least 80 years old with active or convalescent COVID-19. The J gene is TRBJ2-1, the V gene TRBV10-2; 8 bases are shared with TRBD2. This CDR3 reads CASSVFLAGGGEQFF. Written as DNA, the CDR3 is TGCGCCAGCAGTGTTTTCCTAGCGGGCGGGGGTGAGCAGTTCTTC.